These 15 T cell receptor beta chains originate from one sample sequenced in a study of T cells expressing NK-cell markers. Reanalyzing the 5' RACE reads, TCRdb keeps one entry per CDR3 protein, without DNA. The table for this sample gives 200,000 to 300,000 distinct CDR3 sequences. The sample taken for sequencing was blood T cells: a sorted CD56 or NKG2C T cell subset, CD4+ or CD8+ T cells, or bulk PBMC T cells (not recorded which). All receptors come from a man aged 18 to 30 in good health.

The V gene is TRBV9, the J gene TRBJ1-1. CDR1 and CDR2 (germline): SGDLS, YYNGEE. This CDR3 spans 14 amino acids. The CDR3 sequence: CASSPGTTGTEAFF.

The chain carries TRBV6-2 or TRBV6-3 and TRBJ2-2; TCRdb gives TRBD2 as the D gene, but with no DNA this cannot be confirmed. This CDR3 region has 16 residues. From germline, CDR1 is MNHEY and CDR2 SVGEGT. CDR3 protein: CASRVAGGANTGELFF.

The chain has TRBV21-1 and TRBJ1-2. TRBV21-1 is noted as a pseudogene. This CDR3 spans 14 amino acids. The CDR3: CASSKGDPNYGYTF.

V usage is TRBV20-1 and J usage is TRBJ1-2. The CDR3 has 13 amino acids. Germline V gene data show CDR1 as DFQATT and CDR2 as SNEGSKA (reference sequence). The CDR3 loop is CSAILTGNYGYTF.

J is TRBJ2-7 and V is TRBV12-3 or TRBV12-4. There are 13 residues in the CDR3. CDR3 in amino acids: CASSSRASYEQYF.

The V gene is TRBV29-1, the J gene TRBJ2-2; TCRdb lists TRBD1, though no DNA is available to test this call. Germline loops: CDR1 SQVTM, CDR2 ANQGSEA. The CDR3 runs to 14 residues. Here the CDR3 reads CSVGPGDSTGELFF.

The rearrangement uses TRBV7-2 and TRBJ2-3; TCRdb's D call, TRBD2, is unchecked because there is no DNA. The germline gives CDR1 SGHTA, CDR2 FQGNSA. The CDR3 is 14 amino acids. The CDR3 loop reads CASSPRTSGKGQYF.

The chain has TRBV7-6 and TRBJ1-3. This CDR3 is built from 17 residues. The germline V gene has CDR1 SGHVS and CDR2 FNYEAQ. The CDR3: CASSLYGVYSSGNTIYF. The full variable domain, in which reference TRBV7-6 and TRBJ1-3 provide the parts outside the CDR3, is GAGVSQSPRYKVTKRGQDVALRCDPISGHVSLYWYRQALGQGPEFLTYFNYEAQQDKSGLPNDRFSAERPEGSISTLTIQRTEQRDSAMYRCASSLYGVYSSGNTIYFGEGSWLTVV.

The rearrangement uses TRBV12-3 or TRBV12-4 and TRBJ1-4. The CDR3 has 12 amino acids. CDR3 in amino acids: CACSAYNEKLFF.

The chain employs TRBV29-1 and TRBJ2-1; the TCRdb D gene call, TRBD1, has no DNA to confirm it. CDR3 size: 12 residues. Per germline, CDR1 SQVTM and CDR2 ANQGSEA. The CDR3 loop reads CSVTGTGNEQFF.

V usage is TRBV3-1 and J usage is TRBJ2-2; checking the TCRdb D call of TRBD2 is not possible without DNA. The CDR3 is made up of 17 amino acids. CDR1 and CDR2 (germline): LGHDT, YNNKEL (reference sequence). CDR3 in amino acids: CASSQGLAGVNTGELFF.

This rearrangement joins TRBV12-3 or TRBV12-4 to TRBJ2-5. This CDR3 contains 11 residues. CDR3 residues: CASSFDRTQYF.

The chain links TRBV20-1 to TRBJ2-1; no DNA is available, so the TRBD1 call from TCRdb remains unchecked. The germline V gene has CDR1 DFQATT and CDR2 SNEGSKA (reference sequence). The CDR3 length is 14 residues. This CDR3 reads CSAQKDPVVNEQFF.

The chain recombines TRBV20-1 with TRBJ2-3; TCRdb's assignment of TRBD1 cannot be checked, as there is no DNA. In germline, CDR1 is DFQATT, CDR2 SNEGSKA (reference sequence). There are 15 residues in the CDR3. The CDR3 protein is CSAKNPLTSTDTQYF.

The chain couples TRBV4-1 to TRBJ1-5; as DNA is missing, the TRBD1 call by TCRdb cannot be tested. CDR1 and CDR2 from the germline V gene are MGHRA and YSYEKL. The CDR3 is 14 residues long. CDR3 amino acids: CASSPGPGNQPQHF.